These T cell receptor beta chains were read from a single sample in a study of identical twins. TCRdb independently ran MiXCR on the 5' RACE reads; one entry per CDR3 protein. In the table there are fewer than 350,000 distinct CDR3 sequences, more than 6.5% of which are singletons. The same sample was also studied in work on yellow fever vaccine responses in identical twins.

Source material: memory (CD45RO+) T cells sorted from blood. The receptors here all came from a woman aged 18-30 years in good health. Both conserved end residues are trimmed from each CDR3. Each record gives: D gene, J gene, V gene, CDR3 protein. The D gene is left open where the match is weak.

TRBD2 | TRBJ2-2 | TRBV4-1 | ASSHPPGGGSVGELF
. | TRBJ2-7 | TRBV9 | ASSVDVNSYEQY
TRBD1 | TRBJ2-1 | TRBV29-1 | SVEAGNRGEQF
TRBD1 | TRBJ2-3 | TRBV6-5 | ASSFLGQGRLSSTDTQY
TRBD1 | TRBJ2-5 | TRBV4-1 | ASSQTGTGRETQY
. | TRBJ2-1 | TRBV15 | ATSGQTSSYNEQF
. | TRBJ2-1 | TRBV15 | ATSQGVDPYNEQF
. | TRBJ2-1 | TRBV7-9 | ASSLGDFTFSYNEQF
. | TRBJ2-6 | TRBV7-3 | ASSPGVFGANVLT
. | TRBJ2-7 | TRBV20-1 | SASPSASYEQY
TRBD2 | TRBJ2-7 | TRBV4-2 | ASSQDASGGSYEQY
. | TRBJ1-2 | TRBV25-1 | ASSDESGLSGYT
. | TRBJ2-7 | TRBV25-1 | ASSDVKQGTKEQY
. | TRBJ2-7 | TRBV11-2 | ASSLGGQGPGLGREQY
. | TRBJ2-3 | TRBV5-5 | ASSLVRGRTDTQY
TRBD2 | TRBJ2-5 | TRBV2 | ASSEELAGVETQY
. | TRBJ2-3 | TRBV13 | ASSSPDFQRLVMGDTQY
. | TRBJ1-1 | TRBV6-2/TRBV6-3 | ASSYGGPWGAEAF
. | TRBJ2-5 | TRBV9 | ASSGSLGGYQETQY
. | TRBJ1-3 | TRBV11-2 | ASSTQGLSSGNTIY
TRBD1 | TRBJ2-7 | TRBV7-2 | ASSLSHRGQRSYEQY
TRBD2 | TRBJ2-1 | TRBV4-1 | ASSFSGTSGYNEQF
. | TRBJ2-7 | TRBV15 | ATSRDTPGSGLYEQY
. | TRBJ2-1 | TRBV24-1 | ATSEGSYNEQF
. | TRBJ1-6 | TRBV6-1 | ASNLEGSYNSPLH
TRBD1 | TRBJ1-1 | TRBV28 | ASSPSDRVGSEAF
TRBD2 | TRBJ2-7 | TRBV7-9 | ASSLELAGSHEQY
. | TRBJ1-2 | TRBV10-3 | AISQNYYGYT
. | TRBJ2-3 | TRBV20-1 | SASTGSTDTQY
TRBD1 | TRBJ2-3 | TRBV7-9 | ASSWTGETTDTQY
. | TRBJ2-5 | TRBV12-3/TRBV12-4 | ASSLNRQETQY
. | TRBJ2-1 | TRBV29-1 | SVPAFDEQF
. | TRBJ2-3 | TRBV3-1 | ASSQVLGDTQY
. | TRBJ2-3 | TRBV6-2/TRBV6-3 | ASSYSMAGHTDTQY
. | TRBJ2-1 | TRBV15 | ATSMQQQNEQF
. | TRBJ2-1 | TRBV14 | ASSQSTFKQF
. | TRBJ1-1 | TRBV20-1 | SARDKNLNTEAF
. | TRBJ1-6 | TRBV5-4 | ASSLEAGNNSPLH
TRBD2 | TRBJ2-1 | TRBV9 | ASSAGLAGGNSYNEQF
TRBD2 | TRBJ2-5 | TRBV9 | ASSAGTSVETQY
TRBD2 | TRBJ2-3 | TRBV4-1 | ASSQEGRAGGPTGTDTQY
TRBD2 | TRBJ2-1 | TRBV6-1 | ASSDRLAGGNNEQF
TRBD2 | TRBJ2-1 | TRBV7-2 | ASSLVASGRVGSYNEQF
. | TRBJ2-1 | TRBV11-1 | ASSPQFRFDNEQF
TRBD2 | TRBJ2-2 | TRBV7-2 | ASSQTSGTGELF
. | TRBJ2-7 | TRBV5-5 | ASSWARGNEQY
TRBD2 | TRBJ2-7 | TRBV7-8 | ASSPDLLAGVLSSRQY
TRBD1 | TRBJ1-1 | TRBV29-1 | SVLQGAVNTEAF
TRBD2 | TRBJ2-1 | TRBV20-1 | SARGTGRPGLAGIPNEQF
. | TRBJ1-4 | TRBV29-1 | SVDEGPEKLF
. | TRBJ2-7 | TRBV20-1 | SAVRDLSYEQY
. | TRBJ1-2 | TRBV7-8 | ASSLSTRGGYGYT
. | TRBJ1-1 | TRBV12-3/TRBV12-4 | ASSYREYPEAF
TRBD1 | TRBJ2-7 | TRBV11-2 | ASSFPQGGSYEQY
TRBD1 | TRBJ1-6 | TRBV4-1 | ASSLGGTGAYNSPLH
. | TRBJ2-5 | TRBV20-1 | SASRGQTQY
. | TRBJ2-1 | TRBV12-3/TRBV12-4 | ASSRQQAYNEQF